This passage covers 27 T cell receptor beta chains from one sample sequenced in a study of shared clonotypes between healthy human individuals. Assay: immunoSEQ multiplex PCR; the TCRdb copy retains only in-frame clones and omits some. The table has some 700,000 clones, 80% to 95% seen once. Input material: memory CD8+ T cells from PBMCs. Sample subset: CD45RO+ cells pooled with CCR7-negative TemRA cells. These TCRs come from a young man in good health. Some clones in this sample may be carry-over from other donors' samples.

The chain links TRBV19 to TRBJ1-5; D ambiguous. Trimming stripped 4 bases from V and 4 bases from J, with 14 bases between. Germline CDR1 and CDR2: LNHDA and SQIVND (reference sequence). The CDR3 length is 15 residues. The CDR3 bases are TGTGCCAGTAGTACCCACCGTGCGGATAATCAGCCCCAGCATTTT. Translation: CASSTHRADNQPQHF. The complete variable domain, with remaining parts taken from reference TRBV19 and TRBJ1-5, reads DGGITQSPKYLFRKEGQNVTLSCEQNLNHDAMYWYRQDPGQGLRLIYYSQIVNDFQKGDIAEGYSVSREKKESFPLTVTSAQKNPTAFYLCASSTHRADNQPQHFGDGTRLSIL.

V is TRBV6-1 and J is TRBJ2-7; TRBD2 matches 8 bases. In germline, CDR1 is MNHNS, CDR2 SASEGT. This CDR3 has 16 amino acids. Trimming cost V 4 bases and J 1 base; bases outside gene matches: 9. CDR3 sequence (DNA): TGTGCCAGCAGTGTTTGGGCCAGCGGGAGTTCCTACGAGCAGTACTTC. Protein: CASSVWASGSSYEQYF.

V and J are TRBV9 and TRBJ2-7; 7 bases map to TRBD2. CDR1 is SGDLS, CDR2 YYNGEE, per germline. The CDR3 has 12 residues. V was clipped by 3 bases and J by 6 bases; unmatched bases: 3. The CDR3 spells CASSGPGGEQYF. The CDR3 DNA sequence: TGTGCCAGCAGCGGACCGGGGGGCGAGCAGTACTTC. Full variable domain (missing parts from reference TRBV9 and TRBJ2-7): DSGVTQTPKHLITATGQRVTLRCSPRSGDLSVYWYQQSLDQGLQFLIQYYNGEERAKGNILERFSAQQFPDLHSELNLSSLELGDSALYFCASSGPGGEQYFGPGTRLTVT.

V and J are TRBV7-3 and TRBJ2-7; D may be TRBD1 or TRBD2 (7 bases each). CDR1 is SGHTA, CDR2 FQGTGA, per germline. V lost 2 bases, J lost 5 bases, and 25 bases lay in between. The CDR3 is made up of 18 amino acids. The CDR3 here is CASSLGLIGSRGRDEQYF. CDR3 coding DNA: TGTGCCAGCAGCTTAGGTCTGATAGGGAGCAGGGGGAGGGACGAGCAGTACTTC.

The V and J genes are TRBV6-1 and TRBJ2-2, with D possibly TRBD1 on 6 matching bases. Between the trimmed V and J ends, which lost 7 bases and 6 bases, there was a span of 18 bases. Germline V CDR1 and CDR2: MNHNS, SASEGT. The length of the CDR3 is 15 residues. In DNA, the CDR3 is TGTGCCAGCACCAAGACAGGCTCCGATGCCGGGGAGCTGTTTTTT. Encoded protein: CASTKTGSDAGELFF.

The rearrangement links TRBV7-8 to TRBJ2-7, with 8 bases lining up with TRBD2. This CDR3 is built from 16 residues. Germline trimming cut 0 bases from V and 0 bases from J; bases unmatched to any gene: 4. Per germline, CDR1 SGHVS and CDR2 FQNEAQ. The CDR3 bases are TGTGCCAGCAGCTTAGCGCGGGGGGCGTCCTCCTACGAGCAGTACTTC. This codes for CASSLARGASSYEQYF. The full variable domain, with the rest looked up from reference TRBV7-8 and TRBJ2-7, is GAGVSQSPRYKVAKRGQDVALRCDPISGHVSLFWYQQALGQGPEFLTYFQNEAQLDKSGLPSDRFFAERPEGSVSTLKIQRTQQEDSAVYLCASSLARGASSYEQYFGPGTRLTVT.

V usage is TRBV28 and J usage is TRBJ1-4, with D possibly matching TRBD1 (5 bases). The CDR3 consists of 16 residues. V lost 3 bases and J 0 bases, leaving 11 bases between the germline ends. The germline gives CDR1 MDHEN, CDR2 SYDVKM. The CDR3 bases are TGTGCCAGCAGTTTCCTACAGGAGGCAACTAATGAAAAACTGTTTTTT. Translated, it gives CASSFLQEATNEKLFF. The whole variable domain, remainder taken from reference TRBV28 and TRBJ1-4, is DVKVTQSSRYLVKRTGEKVFLECVQDMDHENMFWYRQDPGLGLRLIYFSYDVKMKEKGDIPEGYSVSREKKERFSLILESASTNQTSMYLCASSFLQEATNEKLFFGSGTQLSVL.

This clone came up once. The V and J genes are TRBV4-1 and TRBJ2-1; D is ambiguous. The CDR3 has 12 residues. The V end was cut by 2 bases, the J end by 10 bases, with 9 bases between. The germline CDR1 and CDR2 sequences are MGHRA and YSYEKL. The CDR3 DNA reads TGCGCCAGCAGCCAACAAGACCGGGAGCAGTTCTTC. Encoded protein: CASSQQDREQFF.

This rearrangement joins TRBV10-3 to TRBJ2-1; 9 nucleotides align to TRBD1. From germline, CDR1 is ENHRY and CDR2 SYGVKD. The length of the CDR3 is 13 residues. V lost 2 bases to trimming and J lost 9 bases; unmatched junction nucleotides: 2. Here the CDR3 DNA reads TGTGCCATCAGTGAGGGGACAGGGAGTGAGCAGTTCTTC. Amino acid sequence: CAISEGTGSEQFF.

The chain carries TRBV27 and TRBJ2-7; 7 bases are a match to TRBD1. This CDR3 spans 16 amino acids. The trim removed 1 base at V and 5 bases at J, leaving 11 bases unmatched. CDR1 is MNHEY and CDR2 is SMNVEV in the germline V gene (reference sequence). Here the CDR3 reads CASSLLNRDRLNEQYF. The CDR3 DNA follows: TGTGCCAGCAGTTTATTGAACCGGGACAGACTTAACGAGCAGTACTTC.

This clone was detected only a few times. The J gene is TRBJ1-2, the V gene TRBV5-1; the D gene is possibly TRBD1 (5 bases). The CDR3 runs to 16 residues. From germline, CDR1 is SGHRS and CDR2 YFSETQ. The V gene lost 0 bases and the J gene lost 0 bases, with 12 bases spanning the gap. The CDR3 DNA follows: TGCGCCAGCAGCTTGGTATTACCAGGGCCTAACTATGGCTACACCTTC. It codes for CASSLVLPGPNYGYTF. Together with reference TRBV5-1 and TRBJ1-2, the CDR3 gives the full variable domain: KAGVTQTPRYLIKTRGQQVTLSCSPISGHRSVSWYQQTPGQGLQFLFEYFSETQRNKGNFPGRFSGRQFSNSRSEMNVSTLELGDSALYLCASSLVLPGPNYGYTFGSGTRLTVV.

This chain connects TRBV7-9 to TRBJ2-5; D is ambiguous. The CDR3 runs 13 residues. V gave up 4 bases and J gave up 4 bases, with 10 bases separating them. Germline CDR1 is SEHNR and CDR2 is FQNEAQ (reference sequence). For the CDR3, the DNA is TGTGCCAGCAGCTACGCCAACGGAGAGACCCAGTACTTC. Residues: CASSYANGETQYF. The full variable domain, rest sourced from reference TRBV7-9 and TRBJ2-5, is DTGVSQNPRHKITKRGQNVTFRCDPISEHNRLYWYRQTLGQGPEFLTYFQNEAQLEKSRLLSDRFSAERPKGSFSTLEIQRTEQGDSAMYLCASSYANGETQYFGPGTRLLVL.

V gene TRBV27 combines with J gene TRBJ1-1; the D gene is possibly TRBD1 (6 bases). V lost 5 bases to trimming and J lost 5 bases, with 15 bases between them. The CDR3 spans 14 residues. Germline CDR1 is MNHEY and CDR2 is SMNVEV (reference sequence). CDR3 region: CASSGRGGGTEAFF. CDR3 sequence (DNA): TGTGCCAGCAGTGGTCGGGGGGGCGGGACTGAAGCTTTCTTT.

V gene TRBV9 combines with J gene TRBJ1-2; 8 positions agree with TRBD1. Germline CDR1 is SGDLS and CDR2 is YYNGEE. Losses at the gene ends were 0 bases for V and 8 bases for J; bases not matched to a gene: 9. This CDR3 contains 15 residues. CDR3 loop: CASSVAGGQDYGYTF. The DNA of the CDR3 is TGTGCCAGCAGCGTAGCGGGGGGACAGGATTACGGCTACACCTTC.

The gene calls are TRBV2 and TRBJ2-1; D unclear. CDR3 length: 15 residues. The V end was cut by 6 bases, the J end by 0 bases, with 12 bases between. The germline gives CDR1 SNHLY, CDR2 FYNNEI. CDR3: CASSGRKSSYNEQFF. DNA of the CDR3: TGTGCCAGCAGCGGGCGGAAGAGCTCCTACAATGAGCAGTTCTTC.

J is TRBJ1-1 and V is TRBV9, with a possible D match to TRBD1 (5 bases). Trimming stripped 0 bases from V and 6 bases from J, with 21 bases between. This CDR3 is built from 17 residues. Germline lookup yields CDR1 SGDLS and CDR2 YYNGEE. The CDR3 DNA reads TGTGCCAGCAGCGTAGTTGGGGGGGTAGGCCCGGACGCTGAAGCTTTCTTT. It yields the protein CASSVVGGVGPDAEAFF.

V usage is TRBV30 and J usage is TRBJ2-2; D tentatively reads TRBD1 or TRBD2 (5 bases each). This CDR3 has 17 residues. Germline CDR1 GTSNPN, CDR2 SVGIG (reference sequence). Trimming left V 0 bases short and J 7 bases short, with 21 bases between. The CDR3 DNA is TGTGCCTGGAGTGTATATCTGGGACCGACTTATGGCGGGGAGCTGTTTTTT. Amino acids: CAWSVYLGPTYGGELFF.

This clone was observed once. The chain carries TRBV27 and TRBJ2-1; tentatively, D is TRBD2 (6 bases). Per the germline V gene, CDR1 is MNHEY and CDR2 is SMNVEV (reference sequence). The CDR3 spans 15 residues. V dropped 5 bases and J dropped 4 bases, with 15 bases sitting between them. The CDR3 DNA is TGTGCCAGCAGTCCCGGGACTGCCCCTTACAATGAGCAGTTCTTC. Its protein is CASSPGTAPYNEQFF.

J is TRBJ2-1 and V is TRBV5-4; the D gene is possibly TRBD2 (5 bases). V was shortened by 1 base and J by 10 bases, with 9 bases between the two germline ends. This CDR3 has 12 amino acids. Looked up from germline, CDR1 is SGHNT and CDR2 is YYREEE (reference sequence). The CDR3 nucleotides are TGTGCCAGCAGCTTGCTAGCCGGGGAGCAGTTCTTC. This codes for CASSLLAGEQFF.

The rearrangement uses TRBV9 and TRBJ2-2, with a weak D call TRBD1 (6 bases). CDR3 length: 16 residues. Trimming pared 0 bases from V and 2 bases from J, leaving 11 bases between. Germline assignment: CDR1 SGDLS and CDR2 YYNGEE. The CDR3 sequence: CASSVGSGANTGELFF. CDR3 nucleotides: TGTGCCAGCAGCGTAGGGTCAGGGGCCAACACCGGGGAGCTGTTTTTT. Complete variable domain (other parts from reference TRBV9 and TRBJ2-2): DSGVTQTPKHLITATGQRVTLRCSPRSGDLSVYWYQQSLDQGLQFLIQYYNGEERAKGNILERFSAQQFPDLHSELNLSSLELGDSALYFCASSVGSGANTGELFFGEGSRLTVL.

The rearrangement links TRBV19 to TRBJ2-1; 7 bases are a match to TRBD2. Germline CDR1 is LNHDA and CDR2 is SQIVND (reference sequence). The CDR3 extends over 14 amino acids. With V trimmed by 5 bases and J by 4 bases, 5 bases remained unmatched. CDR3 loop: CASSRAGLYNEQFF. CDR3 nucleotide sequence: TGTGCCAGTAGTCGAGCGGGACTGTACAATGAGCAGTTCTTC. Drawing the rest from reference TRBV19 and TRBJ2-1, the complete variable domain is DGGITQSPKYLFRKEGQNVTLSCEQNLNHDAMYWYRQDPGQGLRLIYYSQIVNDFQKGDIAEGYSVSREKKESFPLTVTSAQKNPTAFYLCASSRAGLYNEQFFGPGTRLTVL.

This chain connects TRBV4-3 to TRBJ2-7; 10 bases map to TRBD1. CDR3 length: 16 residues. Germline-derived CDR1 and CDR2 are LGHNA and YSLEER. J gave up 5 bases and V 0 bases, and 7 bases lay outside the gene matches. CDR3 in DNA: TGCGCCAGCAGCCAAGATTTGAGGACAGGGGGTGACGAGCAGTACTTC. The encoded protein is CASSQDLRTGGDEQYF.

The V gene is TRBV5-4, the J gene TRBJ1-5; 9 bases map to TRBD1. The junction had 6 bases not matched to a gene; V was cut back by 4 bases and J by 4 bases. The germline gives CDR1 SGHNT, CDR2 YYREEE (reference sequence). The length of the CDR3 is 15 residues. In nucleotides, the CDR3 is TGTGCCAGCAGCCAGGACAGGGGAGCAAATCAGCCCCAGCATTTT. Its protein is CASSQDRGANQPQHF.

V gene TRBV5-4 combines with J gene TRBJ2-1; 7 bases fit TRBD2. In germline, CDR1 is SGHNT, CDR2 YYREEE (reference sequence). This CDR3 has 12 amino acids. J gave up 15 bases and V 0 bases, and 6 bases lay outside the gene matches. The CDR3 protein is CASSLAGTTGFF. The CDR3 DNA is TGTGCCAGCAGCTTGGCCGGGACTACTGGGTTCTTC.

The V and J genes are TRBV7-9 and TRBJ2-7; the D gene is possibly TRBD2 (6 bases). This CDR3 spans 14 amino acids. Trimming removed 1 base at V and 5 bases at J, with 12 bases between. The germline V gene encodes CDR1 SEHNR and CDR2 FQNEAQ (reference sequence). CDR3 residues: CASSLGGVAHEQYF. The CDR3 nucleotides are TGTGCCAGCAGCTTAGGGGGGGTGGCCCACGAGCAGTACTTC.

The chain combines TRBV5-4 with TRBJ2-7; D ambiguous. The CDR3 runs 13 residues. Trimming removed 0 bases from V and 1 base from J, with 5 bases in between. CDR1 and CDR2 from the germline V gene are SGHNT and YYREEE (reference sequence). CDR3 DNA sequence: TGTGCCAGCAGCTTGGCACAGTCCTACGAGCAGTACTTC. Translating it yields CASSLAQSYEQYF.

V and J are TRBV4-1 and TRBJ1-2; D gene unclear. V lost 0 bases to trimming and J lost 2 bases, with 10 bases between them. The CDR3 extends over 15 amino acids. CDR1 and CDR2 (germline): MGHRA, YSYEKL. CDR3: CASSQDQLMNYGYTF. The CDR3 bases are TGCGCCAGCAGCCAAGATCAGCTGATGAACTATGGCTACACCTTC.